Following are 23 T cell receptor beta chains from one sample sequenced in a study of type 1 and type 2 diabetes patients. Amplification started from genomic DNA. Amplification of the beta chain CDR3 used 30 forward and 13 reverse multiplex primers. TCRdb called the multiplex PCR reads again in MiXCR, with one record for every CDR3 protein. The table records 280,000 or so distinct CDR3 sequences, more than 45% of them present only once. The sequenced material came from peripheral blood mononuclear cells (PBMCs). These receptors were collected from a man aged 18 to 30 with type 2 diabetes.

This clonotype was seen repeatedly, ten times or more. The chain recombines TRBV15 with TRBJ2-7, with D hard to call. This CDR3 is built from 13 residues. Trimming removed 1 base at V and 3 bases at J, with 7 bases between. CDR1 is LNHNV and CDR2 is YYDKDF in the germline V gene (reference sequence). CDR3 in amino acids: CATSRGVFYEQYF. CDR3 nucleotides: TGTGCCACCAGCAGAGGTGTTTTCTACGAGCAGTACTTC. Drawing the rest from reference TRBV15 and TRBJ2-7, the complete variable domain is DAMVIQNPRYQVTQFGKPVTLSCSQTLNHNVMYWYQQKSSQAPKLLFHYYDKDFNNEADTPDNFQSRRPNTSFCFLDIRSPGLGDTAMYLCATSRGVFYEQYFGPGTRLTVT.

This clonotype was counted only a few times. The gene calls are TRBV6-5 and TRBJ2-2; a possible D gene is TRBD1 (6 bases). Trimming cost V 6 bases and J 4 bases, with 15 bases left between them. The length of the CDR3 is 15 residues. The germline CDR1 and CDR2 sequences are MNHEY and SVGAGI. The CDR3 protein is CASRVDRFLTGELFF. CDR3 coding DNA: TGTGCCAGCAGAGTAGACAGGTTTCTCACCGGGGAGCTGTTTTTT.

In its sample, this clonotype was seen once. The J gene is TRBJ2-2, the V gene TRBV27; tentative D call: TRBD1 (6 bases). CDR3 length equals 16 residues. The V end lost 4 bases, the J end lost 7 bases, and 19 bases lay between the germline ends. Germline CDR1 reads MNHEY; CDR2 reads SMNVEV (reference sequence). The CDR3 is CASSSQGQGIVGELFF. The CDR3 DNA reads TGTGCCAGCAGTTCTCAGGGGCAGGGGATTGTCGGGGAGCTGTTTTTT.

V is TRBV18 and J is TRBJ1-1, with D possibly matching TRBD1 (5 bases). The CDR3 loop spans 15 amino acids. Trimming cost V 3 bases and J 2 bases, with 13 bases left between them. Germline V gives CDR1 KGHSH, CDR2 LQKENI. The CDR3 DNA is TGTGCCAGCTCACCCAACCAGGGCGCCAACACTGAAGCTTTCTTT. Its translation: CASSPNQGANTEAFF.

V gene TRBV7-9 combines with J gene TRBJ1-4; D is ambiguous. V lost 3 bases to trimming and J lost 0 bases, with 5 bases between them. There are 14 residues in the CDR3. Germline V gene data show CDR1 as SEHNR and CDR2 as FQNEAQ (reference sequence). The CDR3 DNA reads TGTGCCAGCAGCTTTGGGGCAACTAATGAAAAACTGTTTTTT. Its translation is CASSFGATNEKLFF.

V and J are TRBV5-1 and TRBJ1-1; weak D call: TRBD1 (6 bases). The CDR3 sequence is 15 residues long. V was pared by 3 bases and J by 13 bases, with 25 bases between. From germline, CDR1 is SGHRS and CDR2 YFSETQ. CDR3 protein: CASSSSIRGGQAVFF. CDR3 in DNA: TGCGCCAGCAGCTCATCAATCAGGGGAGGGCAGGCGGTTTTCTTT.

The rearrangement links TRBV20-1 to TRBJ2-1; weak D call: TRBD2 (7 bases). V gave up 0 bases and J gave up 8 bases, with 17 bases separating them. Germline loops: CDR1 DFQATT, CDR2 SNEGSKA (reference sequence). This CDR3 contains 15 residues. The CDR3 nucleotides read TGCAGTGCTAGAGATCGGGGGGCAGGAGTCCATGAGCAGTTCTTC. Amino acid sequence: CSARDRGAGVHEQFF.

CDR3 nucleotide sequence: TGTGCCAGTAGTATGGTCAGGGACTACGAGCAGTACTTC. Protein product: CASSMVRDYEQYF. This chain connects TRBV19 to TRBJ2-7, with D maybe TRBD1 (5 bases). The CDR3 length is 13 residues. The germline V gene encodes CDR1 LNHDA and CDR2 SQIVND (reference sequence). V dropped 3 bases and J dropped 3 bases, with 9 bases sitting between them. The variable domain in full, completed from reference TRBV19 and TRBJ2-7, reads DGGITQSPKYLFRKEGQNVTLSCEQNLNHDAMYWYRQDPGQGLRLIYYSQIVNDFQKGDIAEGYSVSREKKESFPLTVTSAQKNPTAFYLCASSMVRDYEQYFGPGTRLTVT.

The rearrangement joins TRBV20-1 to TRBJ1-1; D unresolved. Germline CDR1 and CDR2: DFQATT and SNEGSKA (reference sequence). There are 12 residues in the CDR3. The V and J ends lost 0 bases and 6 bases respectively, with 8 bases between them. DNA for the CDR3: TGCAGTGCTAGAGATCAAGGACCTGAAGCTTTCTTT. This codes for CSARDQGPEAFF.

This clonotype has at least ten counts. The V call is TRBV2, the J call TRBJ2-7; unclear D gene. The germline gives CDR1 SNHLY, CDR2 FYNNEI. V was cut by 5 bases and J by 4 bases, with 6 bases left in between. The CDR3 contains 11 residues. CDR3 bases: TGTGCCAGCAGTCAGGTGTACGAGCAGTACTTC. Its protein is CASSQVYEQYF.

This clonotype was detected a few times. One end of the junction does not line up with germline, which may come from a read error. The J gene is TRBJ2-7, the V gene TRBV19; 8 nucleotides line up with TRBD1. The germline gives CDR1 LNHDA, CDR2 SQIVND (reference sequence). This CDR3 spans 16 amino acids. CDR3 residues: CASSRAPGTGMGEQYF. The CDR3 DNA reads TGTGCCAGCAGTAGAGCTCCCGGGACAGGTATGGGAGAGCAGTACTTC.

The genes are TRBV7-3 and TRBJ2-2, with no clear D. This CDR3 is 13 amino acids long. With 5 bases removed from V and 6 bases from J, the gap between germline ends came to 10 bases. The germline V gene encodes CDR1 SGHTA and CDR2 FQGTGA. The CDR3: CASSLGESGELFF. In nucleotides, the CDR3 is TGTGCCAGCAGCCTCGGTGAATCCGGGGAGCTGTTTTTT. Full variable domain (rest looked up from reference TRBV7-3 and TRBJ2-2): GAGVSQTPSNKVTEKGKYVELRCDPISGHTALYWYRQSLGQGPEFLIYFQGTGAADDSGLPNDRFFAVRPEGSVSTLKIQRTERGDSAVYLCASSLGESGELFFGEGSRLTVL.

The CDR3 loop is CASSQGTVATEQYF. CDR3 DNA: TGTGCCAGCTCACAGGGGACCGTTGCTACTGAGCAGTACTTC. The chain combines TRBV18 with TRBJ2-7; possibly TRBD1 or TRBD2 for D (5 bases each). The CDR3 loop spans 14 amino acids. Trimming pared 4 bases from V and 7 bases from J, leaving 17 bases between. Germline assignment: CDR1 KGHSH and CDR2 LQKENI.

This clonotype was recorded only once. The chain uses TRBV2 and TRBJ1-5; 9 bases match TRBD1. V was clipped by 3 bases and J by 4 bases; unmatched bases: 1. This CDR3 spans 14 amino acids. Germline V gene lookup returns CDR1 SNHLY and CDR2 FYNNEI. CDR3 residues: CASSDGQGNQPQHF. The CDR3 nucleotides are TGTGCCAGCAGTGACGGACAGGGGAATCAGCCCCAGCATTTT.

This clonotype was seen more than once but under ten times. V usage is TRBV19 and J usage is TRBJ1-4; 9 bases are a match to TRBD1. The germline V gene encodes CDR1 LNHDA and CDR2 SQIVND (reference sequence). CDR3 length: 16 residues. The trim removed 4 bases at V and 4 bases at J, leaving 7 bases unmatched. In DNA form, the CDR3 reads TGTGCCAGTAGTACCACGGGACAGGGTCTTAATGAAAAACTGTTTTTT. Its protein is CASSTTGQGLNEKLFF.

The sample holds a few counts of this clonotype. The chain employs TRBV12-3 or TRBV12-4 and TRBJ2-5; 8 nucleotides match TRBD1. V lost 7 bases and J lost 5; bases outside the gene matches: 6. The CDR3 runs 13 residues. As DNA, the CDR3 is TGTGCCAGCACGCAGGGGGCGGGGGAGACCCAGTACTTC. It specifies CASTQGAGETQYF.

This clonotype was picked up a small number of times. The rearrangement links TRBV6-5 to TRBJ1-1; D is uncertain. V dropped 2 bases and J dropped 1 base, with 17 bases sitting between them. The CDR3 sequence is 17 residues long. Germline loops: CDR1 MNHEY, CDR2 SVGAGI. The CDR3 is CASSYRGNSYRNTEAFF. CDR3 nucleotide sequence: TGTGCCAGCAGTTACAGAGGGAATTCGTATCGGAACACTGAAGCTTTCTTT.

The V and J genes are TRBV15 and TRBJ1-2, with no clear D. Germline V gives CDR1 LNHNV, CDR2 YYDKDF (reference sequence). The germline V and J ends were trimmed by 2 bases and 7 bases, with 17 bases remaining between them. This CDR3 is 15 amino acids long. The CDR3 bases are TGTGCCACCAGCAGACTCCCTAGAGAAGCTGGTGGCTACACCTTC. This encodes CATSRLPREAGGYTF.

The chain combines TRBV13 with TRBJ2-1, with unresolved D. The CDR3 length is 13 residues. The germline V gene encodes CDR1 PRHDT and CDR2 FYEKMQ (reference sequence). The V end was cut by 1 base, the J end by 5 bases, with 6 bases between. CDR3 sequence: CASSLASNNEQFF. CDR3 nucleotide sequence: TGTGCCAGCAGCTTAGCGTCTAACAATGAGCAGTTCTTC.

This rearrangement joins TRBV4-3 to TRBJ1-5; D is unclear. V lost 0 bases to trimming and J lost 4 bases, with 10 bases between them. Germline V gives CDR1 LGHNA, CDR2 YSLEER. The CDR3 totals 15 residues. CDR3 loop: CASSQDRRDNQPQHF. The CDR3 DNA reads TGCGCCAGCAGCCAAGATAGGAGGGATAATCAGCCCCAGCATTTT.

In this sample, this clonotype turned up many times. The V and J genes are TRBV2 and TRBJ2-5, with 8 bases lining up with TRBD1. CDR3 length: 14 amino acids. Trimming at V came to 6 bases and at J to 5 bases, leaving 8 bases not matched to a gene. Per the germline V gene, CDR1 is SNHLY and CDR2 is FYNNEI. CDR3 in DNA: TGTGCCAGCAGCTCGCAGGGGGCGGGGGAGACCCAGTACTTC. This encodes CASSSQGAGETQYF.

This clonotype was recorded only once. The chain links TRBV6-2 or TRBV6-3 to TRBJ2-5; 7 bases align to TRBD1. The CDR3 has 15 amino acids. V was clipped by 0 bases and J by 0 bases; unmatched bases: 1. Germline V gene sequence: CDR1 MNHEY, CDR2 SVGEGT. CDR3 region: CASSYSGQHQETQYF. The CDR3 region has the DNA TGTGCCAGCAGTTACTCGGGACAGCACCAAGAGACCCAGTACTTC.

Only a few counts were recorded for this clonotype. The chain has TRBV19 and TRBJ2-7; D is uncertain. The CDR3 loop spans 13 amino acids. Per germline, CDR1 LNHDA and CDR2 SQIVND (reference sequence). V shed 6 bases and J shed 1 base, with 10 bases lying between them. CDR3 protein: CASRPVGSYEQYF. DNA for the CDR3: TGTGCCAGTAGGCCCGTTGGGTCCTACGAGCAGTACTTC.